These T cell receptor beta chains were read from a single sample in a study of long-term antiretroviral therapy in people with HIV. Here immunoSEQ multiplex PCR was the method, and the copy in TCRdb shows in-frame clones only, minus some. This sample has about 39,000 clones; about 86% occur once, and the top ten carry under 4.5%. The source was unsorted PBMCs, collected 1.2 years after starting antiretroviral therapy. Every receptor here comes from a woman aged 45-59 years with HIV. Each CDR3 is given with its conserved first and last residue. The D gene is left open where the match is weak.

.	TRBJ2-3	TRBV27	CASSFGMSTDTQYF	TGTGCCAGCAGTTTCGGAATGAGCACAGATACGCAGTATTTT
.	TRBJ2-7	TRBV18	CASSGGWGSYEQYF	TGTGCCAGCTCGGGGGGATGGGGCTCCTACGAGCAGTACTTC
.	TRBJ1-4	TRBV11-1	CASSRQENEKLFF	TGTGCCAGCAGCCGACAGGAGAATGAAAAACTGTTTTTT
.	TRBJ2-2	TRBV5-1	CASSPEAGTPTGELFF	TGCGCCAGCAGCCCCGAAGCCGGGACACCCACCGGGGAGCTGTTTTTT
TRBD2	TRBJ2-7	TRBV11-2	CASSSRLAGAHEQYF	TGTGCCAGCAGCTCCCGACTAGCGGGGGCCCACGAGCAGTACTTC
.	TRBJ1-2	TRBV4-1	CASSQDEGVWNYGYTF	TGCGCCAGCAGCCAAGATGAGGGGGTGTGGAACTATGGCTACACCTTC
.	TRBJ1-6	TRBV7-9	CASSLVRAALNSPLHF	TGTGCCAGCAGCTTAGTGCGTGCCGCCTTAAATTCACCCCTCCACTTT
TRBD1	TRBJ1-1	TRBV6-5	CATRRGPDTEAFF	TGTGCCACGCGGAGGGGGCCGGACACTGAAGCTTTCTTT
.	TRBJ1-6	TRBV11-2	CASSLGGAQYNSPLHF	TGTGCCAGCAGCTTAGGGGGGGCCCAGTATAATTCACCCCTCCACTTT
.	TRBJ1-1	TRBV30	CAWSISNTEAFF	TGTGCCTGGAGCATATCGAACACTGAAGCTTTCTTT
.	TRBJ2-2	TRBV5-6	CASSSGAQLFTGELFF	TGTGCCAGTAGCTCGGGGGCCCAGTTGTTCACCGGGGAGCTGTTTTTT
TRBD2	TRBJ2-1	TRBV7-2	CASSLMGGLPGNEQFF	TGTGCCAGCAGCTTAATGGGGGGGTTACCGGGAAATGAGCAGTTCTTC
.	TRBJ1-1	TRBV19	CASSIAEKGGTEAFF	TGTGCCAGTAGTATAGCGGAAAAAGGAGGGACTGAAGCTTTCTTT
TRBD2	TRBJ2-1	TRBV9	CASSVAQGLAGGGTLF	TGTGCCAGCAGCGTAGCCCAGGGACTAGCGGGGGGAGGTACCCTCTTC
TRBD1	TRBJ1-1	TRBV5-1	CASSIGQGTEAFF	TGCGCCAGCAGCATCGGACAGGGGACTGAAGCTTTCTTT
.	TRBJ1-1	TRBV7-9	CASSTSGQIQAFF	TGTGCCAGCAGCACCTCAGGACAGATCCAAGCTTTCTTT
TRBD1	TRBJ2-7	TRBV5-4	CASSLGDRVSEQYF	TGTGCCAGCAGCTTAGGGGACAGGGTAAGCGAGCAGTACTTC
.	TRBJ1-1	TRBV19	CASSIQGKGEAFF	TGTGCCAGTAGTATACAGGGAAAAGGTGAAGCTTTCTTT
.	TRBJ2-7	TRBV5-1	CASSLAPTKGYEQYF	TGCGCCAGCAGCTTGGCCCCGACCAAGGGCTACGAGCAGTACTTC